The 12 T cell receptor beta chains in this list originate from one sample, sequenced in a study of T cells in localized non-small cell lung cancer. This table comes from immunoSEQ multiplex PCR, and its TCRdb copy is limited to in-frame clones, with some not included. The profile shows some 1,400 clones, 33% of them singletons. The sequencing used lung tumor tissue, collected before any cancer treatment. The receptors here all came from a man aged 40 to 75 with stage II lung adenocarcinoma.

This chain uses TRBV11-3 with TRBJ2-1; 13 bases agree with TRBD2. The CDR3 loop spans 19 amino acids. Germline values: CDR1 SGHNT, CDR2 YENEEA. V gave up 5 bases and J gave up 2 bases; unmatched junction bases: 12. CDR3 nucleotide sequence: TGTGCCAGCAGCGCGACCGGGACTAGCGGGATTTCCCCCTACAATGAGCAGTTCTTC. Protein: CASSATGTSGISPYNEQFF.

The V gene is TRBV10-3, the J gene TRBJ1-1; tentative D call: TRBD1 (5 bases). Per the germline V gene, CDR1 is ENHRY and CDR2 is SYGVKD. Trimming stripped 2 bases from V and 1 base from J, with 11 bases between. The CDR3 extends over 15 amino acids. CDR3 sequence: CAISEGSGWNTEAFF. CDR3 nucleotides: TGTGCCATCAGTGAGGGCTCAGGGTGGAACACTGAAGCTTTCTTT.

The chain recombines TRBV19 with TRBJ1-1; no firm D call. V lost 7 bases, J lost 3 bases, and 15 bases lay in between. The CDR3 consists of 14 residues. The V gene's germline CDR1 is LNHDA and CDR2 SQIVND (reference sequence). In DNA form, the CDR3 reads TGTGCCAGTACCTTTCGGGGAGGGTACACTGAAGCTTTCTTT. Encoded protein: CASTFRGGYTEAFF. The variable domain in full, completed from reference TRBV19 and TRBJ1-1, reads DGGITQSPKYLFRKEGQNVTLSCEQNLNHDAMYWYRQDPGQGLRLIYYSQIVNDFQKGDIAEGYSVSREKKESFPLTVTSAQKNPTAFYLCASTFRGGYTEAFFGQGTRLTVV.

This chain connects TRBV1 to TRBJ2-7; TRBD1, the D gene given by the table, was not confirmed from the DNA. TRBV1 is deemed a pseudogene. The CDR3 contains 15 residues. DNA of the CDR3: TGCGCCAGCAGCCTCAAGGGGGACAGGATCTACGAGCAGTACTTC. It codes for CASSLKGDRIYEQYF.

Only a few counts were recorded for this clone. The chain carries TRBV6-8 and TRBJ2-1; possibly TRBD1 for D (6 bases). Deletions cut 5 bases from V and 7 bases from J, with 18 bases between. Germline V gene sequence: CDR1 MNHGY, CDR2 SAAAGT. This CDR3 is 15 amino acids long. CDR3 in amino acids: CASSTVQGSKNEQFF. As DNA, the CDR3 is TGTGCCAGCAGTACCGTACAGGGAAGTAAGAATGAGCAGTTCTTC.

This clone turned up a few times. The CDR3 protein is CASSHSAGSAVYEQYF. CDR3 coding DNA: TGTGCCAGCAGCCACTCGGCGGGATCTGCGGTTTACGAGCAGTACTTC. The rearrangement links TRBV6-8 to TRBJ2-7; D might be TRBD2 (6 bases). The CDR3 covers 16 residues. V was shortened by 6 bases and J by 4 bases, with 22 bases between the two germline ends. The germline V gene has CDR1 MNHGY and CDR2 SAAAGT.

This rearrangement joins TRBV25-1 to TRBJ2-7, with D possibly matching TRBD2 (6 bases). The CDR3 contains 14 residues. Germline CDR1 is MGHDK and CDR2 is SYGVNS. V was trimmed by 6 bases and J by 2 bases, leaving 14 bases between them. CDR3 sequence (DNA): TGTGCCAGCAGCCTTCCGGGGGAGGCCTACGAGCAGTACTTC. Translating it yields CASSLPGEAYEQYF.

By sample share, this clone is medium-sized. This chain uses TRBV6-8 with TRBJ1-2; 11 bases are a match to TRBD1. This CDR3 has 15 residues. With 5 bases clipped from V and 4 bases from J, the junction kept 6 bases outside the gene matches. Germline lookup yields CDR1 MNHGY and CDR2 SAAAGT. The CDR3: CASSQGQGAGYGYTF. The CDR3 DNA reads as TGTGCCAGCAGTCAAGGACAGGGGGCTGGCTATGGCTACACCTTC.

The chain joins TRBV5-1 to TRBJ2-3, with D tentatively TRBD2 (5 bases). The CDR3 covers 17 residues. Germline-derived CDR1 and CDR2 are SGHRS and YFSETQ. V lost 0 bases and J lost 2, with 16 bases in between. The DNA for the CDR3 is TGCGCCAGCAGCTTGGGCGTGGGGAGTAGTGTCACAGATACGCAGTATTTT. Its protein product is CASSLGVGSSVTDTQYF. Full variable domain (remainder filled in from reference TRBV5-1 and TRBJ2-3): KAGVTQTPRYLIKTRGQQVTLSCSPISGHRSVSWYQQTPGQGLQFLFEYFSETQRNKGNFPGRFSGRQFSNSRSEMNVSTLELGDSALYLCASSLGVGSSVTDTQYFGPGTRLTVL.

V usage is TRBV30 and J usage is TRBJ1-1, with no clear D. Between the trimmed V and J ends, which lost 2 bases and 0 bases, there was a span of 7 bases. The CDR3 extends over 13 amino acids. Germline V gene data show CDR1 as GTSNPN and CDR2 as SVGIG (reference sequence). The CDR3 DNA reads as TGTGCCTGGAGTTCTAGCCTGAACACTGAAGCTTTCTTT. Protein product: CAWSSSLNTEAFF.

This clone was seen only a few times. The rearrangement links TRBV6-4 to TRBJ2-7; TRBD1 might be the D (6 bases). From germline, CDR1 is MRHNA and CDR2 SNTAGT. The CDR3 extends over 13 amino acids. Trimming left V 6 bases short and J 3 bases short, with 12 bases between. The CDR3 spells CASSLGQIYEQYF. The CDR3 DNA follows: TGTGCCAGCAGCCTCGGACAGATCTACGAGCAGTACTTC.

V usage is TRBV30 and J usage is TRBJ2-3, with 8 bases lining up with TRBD2. The CDR3 totals 16 residues. V lost 5 bases, J lost 3 bases, and 13 bases stayed unmatched. Germline lookup yields CDR1 GTSNPN and CDR2 SVGIG (reference sequence). This CDR3 is CAWAMRREERTDTQYF. CDR3 sequence (DNA): TGTGCCTGGGCCATGAGGCGGGAGGAGCGTACAGATACGCAGTATTTT. Supplemented by reference TRBV30 and TRBJ2-3, the full variable domain reads SQTIHQWPATLVQPVGSPLSLECTVEGTSNPNLYWYRQAAGRGLQLLFYSVGIGQISSEVPQNLSASRPQDRQFILSSKKLLLSDSGFYLCAWAMRREERTDTQYFGPGTRLTVL.